A single sample gave rise to the 13 T cell receptor beta chains below, sequenced in a study of blood T cell repertoires in COVID-19. Produced via immunoSEQ multiplex PCR; TCRdb's table is partial and in-frame only. The sample contains about 60,000 clones, about 86% of which appear only once. Sequenced material: peripheral blood. The receptors come from a middle-aged man with acute or convalescent COVID-19.

The chain couples TRBV6-5 to TRBJ1-6; 9 positions agree with TRBD1. The CDR3 spans 14 residues. The junction had 4 bases not matched to a gene; V was cut back by 7 bases and J by 6 bases. CDR1 and CDR2 from the germline V gene are MNHEY and SVGAGI. CDR3: CASTLDRGNSPLHF. CDR3 DNA: TGTGCCAGCACCTTGGACAGGGGTAATTCACCCCTCCACTTT.

This clone occurred a few times. The DNA for the CDR3 is TGTGCCAGCAGTTTCACAACAGGGGACTATGGCTACACCTTC. Translating gives CASSFTTGDYGYTF. The gene calls are TRBV6-6 and TRBJ1-2; TRBD1 aligns across 7 bases. This CDR3 spans 14 amino acids. V was clipped by 4 bases and J by 3 bases; unmatched bases: 5. Germline V lookup: CDR1 MNHNY, CDR2 SVGAGI (reference sequence).

There are a few counts of this clone. V usage is TRBV4-2 and J usage is TRBJ1-1; 7 bases are shared with TRBD1. The CDR3 consists of 16 residues. Germline CDR1 reads LGHNA; CDR2 reads YNFKEQ. The V segment lost 1 base and the J segment 10 bases; nucleotides outside the gene matches: 15. In nucleotides, the CDR3 is TGTGCCAGCAGCCAAGTCGATATAGGGGGCACGGAGGGAGCTTTCTTT. This sequence encodes CASSQVDIGGTEGAFF.

This sequence joins TRBV6-5 and TRBJ2-7; TRBD1 aligns across 7 bases. Trimming cost V 5 bases and J 3 bases; bases outside gene matches: 7. The germline gives CDR1 MNHEY, CDR2 SVGAGI. The CDR3 extends over 14 amino acids. The CDR3 DNA reads TGTGCCAGCAGTCCCAGGGGGACAGACTACGAGCAGTACTTC. It encodes CASSPRGTDYEQYF.

The V gene is TRBV19, the J gene TRBJ1-5, with 11 bases matching TRBD1. Losses at the gene ends were 9 bases for V and 3 bases for J; bases not matched to a gene: 4. The CDR3 loop spans 14 amino acids. From germline, CDR1 is LNHDA and CDR2 SQIVND (reference sequence). The CDR3 is CASRDRGINQPQHF. In DNA, the CDR3 is TGTGCCAGCCGGGACAGGGGGATCAATCAGCCCCAGCATTTT.

The gene calls are TRBV7-3 and TRBJ1-1; D gene uncertain. V dropped 0 bases and J dropped 5 bases, with 13 bases sitting between them. CDR3 length: 15 amino acids. Germline V gene lookup returns CDR1 SGHTA and CDR2 FQGTGA. The CDR3 spells CASSLTIGVGTEAFF. The CDR3 DNA follows: TGTGCCAGCAGCTTAACGATCGGGGTGGGGACTGAAGCTTTCTTT. Looking up the rest from reference TRBV7-3 and TRBJ1-1 gives the full variable domain: GAGVSQTPSNKVTEKGKYVELRCDPISGHTALYWYRQSLGQGPEFLIYFQGTGAADDSGLPNDRFFAVRPEGSVSTLKIQRTERGDSAVYLCASSLTIGVGTEAFFGQGTRLTVV.

The chain uses TRBV7-2 and TRBJ1-2; 8 positions agree with TRBD1. Germline CDR1 is SGHTA and CDR2 is FQGNSA. The CDR3 sequence is 15 residues long. J was trimmed by 2 bases and V by 5 bases; bases with no gene match: 7. In DNA, the CDR3 is TGTGCCAGCAGCCCAAGGACAGGGTGGAACTATGGCTACACCTTC. This translates into CASSPRTGWNYGYTF. Full variable domain (remainder filled in from reference TRBV7-2 and TRBJ1-2): GAGVSQSPSNKVTEKGKDVELRCDPISGHTALYWYRQSLGQGLEFLIYFQGNSAPDKSGLPSDRFSAERTGGSVSTLTIQRTQQEDSAVYLCASSPRTGWNYGYTFGSGTRLTVV.

The chain carries TRBV5-1 and TRBJ1-6; D unresolved. This CDR3 has 16 amino acids. V was clipped by 9 bases and J by 6 bases, with 22 bases between them. Germline V gene data show CDR1 as SGHRS and CDR2 as YFSETQ. The CDR3 DNA reads as TGCGCCATTCCTACCACCGACGCGCGCGGTAATTCACCCCTCCACTTT. This codes for CAIPTTDARGNSPLHF.

The CDR3 is CASPPLQGRDTEAFF. CDR3 bases: TGCGCCAGCCCCCCCCTCCAGGGGCGCGACACTGAAGCTTTCTTT. The chain links TRBV5-1 to TRBJ1-1; weak D call: TRBD1 (6 bases). The CDR3 is 15 amino acids. Deletions cut 7 bases from V and 3 bases from J, with 19 bases between. Germline V CDR1 and CDR2: SGHRS, YFSETQ.

J is TRBJ2-7 and V is TRBV6-5, with D unresolved. V shed 5 bases and J shed 4 bases, with 6 bases lying between them. The CDR3 has 11 amino acids. Per the germline V gene, CDR1 is MNHEY and CDR2 is SVGAGI. The CDR3 sequence: CASSNEYEQYF. CDR3 nucleotides: TGTGCCAGCAGTAATGAGTACGAGCAGTACTTC.

The CDR3 coding sequence is TGTGCCAGCAGTGATCCCCAGGGGGCATACCCGGACACCATATATTTT. It encodes CASSDPQGAYPDTIYF. This rearrangement joins TRBV25-1 to TRBJ1-3; 8 nucleotides agree with TRBD1. Trimming took 3 bases from V and 8 from J; bases not matched to a gene: 12. The germline CDR1 and CDR2 sequences are MGHDK and SYGVNS. The CDR3 totals 16 residues. The entire variable domain, with the rest obtained from reference TRBV25-1 and TRBJ1-3, is as follows: EADIYQTPRYLVIGTGKKITLECSQTMGHDKMYWYQQDPGMELHLIHYSYGVNSTEKGDLSSESTVSRIRTEHFPLTLESARPSHTSQYLCASSDPQGAYPDTIYFGEGSWLTVV.

V usage is TRBV5-1 and J usage is TRBJ1-1, with TRBD1 matching over 9 bases. V dropped 0 bases and J dropped 4; count of bases not matched to a gene: 4. The CDR3 spans 15 residues. Germline-derived CDR1 and CDR2 are SGHRS and YFSETQ. CDR3 residues: CASSLGDRDRTEAFF. The CDR3 DNA sequence: TGCGCCAGCAGCTTGGGGGACAGGGACCGCACTGAAGCTTTCTTT.

The rearrangement joins TRBV5-4 to TRBJ2-3; 7 positions agree with TRBD2. The CDR3 length is 16 residues. The germline CDR1 and CDR2 sequences are SGHNT and YYREEE (reference sequence). The V gene end was trimmed by 1 base and the J gene end by 3 bases; junction bases not matched to a gene: 8. CDR3 DNA sequence: TGTGCCAGCAGCTTGAGTAGGGGCGGGGGTACAGATACGCAGTATTTT. It yields the protein CASSLSRGGGTDTQYF.